The T cell receptor beta chain described here comes from a study of persistence of HIV-infected CD4 T cells. This was the immunoSEQ version 4 assay in survey mode. Method: immunoSEQ multiplex PCR; TCRdb's copy keeps in-frame clones and lacks some. The sample shows about 20,000 clones, approximately 80% of them seen only once. Study results and caveats: Degenerate expanded CDR3beta sequences were enriched among CMV- and Gag-responding cells.

V gave up 0 bases and J gave up 2 bases, with 11 bases separating them. The CDR3 has 15 residues. From germline, CDR1 is GTSNPN and CDR2 SVGIG (reference sequence). Lysates of CMV-infected fibroblasts at approximately 9.6 ug/mL stimulated these cells. Sorting of responding CD4+ T cells relied on upregulated CD40 ligand together with CD69. Only one count was recorded for this clone. Its specificity is unknown. Distinct nucleotide sequences in the sample also encode this CDR3. Sequenced material: CD4+ T cells sorted from PBMCs after approximately 19-hour stimulation, taken from a patient who received antiretroviral therapy. The chain recombines TRBV30 with TRBJ1-5; maybe TRBD1 (5 bases). The sequence came from an adult man with HIV who was CMV-seropositive. CDR3 sequence (DNA): TGTGCCTGGAGTGTACGTGGAGGGGGCAATCAGCCCCAGCATTTT. Translated: CAWSVRGGGNQPQHF. The full variable domain, with the rest looked up from reference TRBV30 and TRBJ1-5, is SQTIHQWPATLVQPVGSPLSLECTVEGTSNPNLYWYRQAAGRGLQLLFYSVGIGQISSEVPQNLSASRPQDRQFILSSKKLLLSDSGFYLCAWSVRGGGNQPQHFGDGTRLSIL.